Detailed here is one TCR beta chain. Its matching antigen is unknown. These data belong to a study of shared clonotypes between healthy human individuals. General study points: The study drew on few donors, limiting represented genetic and exposure-history diversity.

Naive CD8 populations comprised CD45RO-negative cells positively selected for CCR7, excluding terminally differentiated effector memory CD45RA+ cells. Original handling: ImmunoSEQ only sent back junction sequences with no quality scores, so filtering was done differently. The repertoire was sequenced with immunoSEQ multiplex PCR; TCRdb's copy has only in-frame clones and lacks some. D and trimming come from the DNA, and the V and J calls and clone size come from that table. The table has 450,000 to 700,000 clones, 95% to 96% seen once; the top ten hold 0.1% to 0.11%. From germline, CDR1 is MNHEY and CDR2 SMNVEV (reference sequence). The CDR3 extends over 14 amino acids.

The clonotype was recovered from a woman aged 25 to 39 in good health. The chain carries TRBV27 and TRBJ2-5; tentative D call: TRBD2 (6 bases). The tail of the sequence fits TRBJ2-7 better, so the J call may be wrong. Sequences were obtained from naive CD8+ T cells sorted from blood. The CDR3 bases are TGTGCCAGCAGTTTCGCGGGACTCTCCTACGAGCAGTACTTC. This gives the protein CASSFAGLSYEQYF.